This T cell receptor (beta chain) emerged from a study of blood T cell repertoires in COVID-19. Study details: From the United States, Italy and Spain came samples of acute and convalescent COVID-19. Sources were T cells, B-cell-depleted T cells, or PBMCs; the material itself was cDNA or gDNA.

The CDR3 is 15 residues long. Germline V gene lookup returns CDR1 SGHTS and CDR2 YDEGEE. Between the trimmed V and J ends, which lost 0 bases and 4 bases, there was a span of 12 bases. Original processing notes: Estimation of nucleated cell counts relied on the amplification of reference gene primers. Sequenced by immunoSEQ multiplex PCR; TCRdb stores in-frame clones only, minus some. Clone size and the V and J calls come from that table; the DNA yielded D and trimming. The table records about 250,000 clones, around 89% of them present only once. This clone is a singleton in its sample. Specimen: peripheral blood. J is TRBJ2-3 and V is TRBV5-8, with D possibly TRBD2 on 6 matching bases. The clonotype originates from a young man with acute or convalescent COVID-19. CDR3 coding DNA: TGTGCCAGCAGCTTGGGGGAGCGGGTCCCAGATACGCAGTATTTT. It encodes CASSLGERVPDTQYF.